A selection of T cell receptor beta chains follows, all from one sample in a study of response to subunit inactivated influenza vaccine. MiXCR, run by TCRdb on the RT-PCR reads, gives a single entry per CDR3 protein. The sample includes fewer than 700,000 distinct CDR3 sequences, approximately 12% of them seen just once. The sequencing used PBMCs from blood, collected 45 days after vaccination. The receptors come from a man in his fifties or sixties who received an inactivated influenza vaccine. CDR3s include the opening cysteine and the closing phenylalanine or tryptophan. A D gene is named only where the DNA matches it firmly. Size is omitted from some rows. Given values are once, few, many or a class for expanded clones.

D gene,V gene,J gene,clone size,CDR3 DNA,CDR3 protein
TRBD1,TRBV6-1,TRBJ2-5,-,TGTGCCAGCAGTGGAAGGTGGGGACAGCAAGAGACCCAGTACTTC,CASSGRWGQQETQYF
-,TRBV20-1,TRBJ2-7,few,TGCAGTGCTAGAGACCCGAAAGGCTCCTACGAGCAGTACTTC,CSARDPKGSYEQYF
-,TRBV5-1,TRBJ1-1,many,TGCGCCAGCAGGTTGGCGGCTAGAGGCACTGAAGCTTTCTTT,CASRLAARGTEAFF
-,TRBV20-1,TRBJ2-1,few,TGCAGTGCTAGAGGTGGACTGACCTACAATGAGCAGTTCTTC,CSARGGLTYNEQFF
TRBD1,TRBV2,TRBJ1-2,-,TGTGCCAGCAGTCCAGGGGGGGGAGTTGGCTACACCTTC,CASSPGGGVGYTF
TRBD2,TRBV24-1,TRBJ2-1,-,TGTGCCACCAGTGATTTGGCGGGAGGTGCGTACAATGAGCAGTTCTTC,CATSDLAGGAYNEQFF
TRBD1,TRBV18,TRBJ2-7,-,TGTGCCAGCTCACCCCGACCTCATAAACAGGGGCCCAGGGTCTACGAGCAGTACTTC,CASSPRPHKQGPRVYEQYF
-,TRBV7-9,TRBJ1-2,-,TGTGCCAGCACCGAGGGGAGTAACTATGGCTACACCTTC,CASTEGSNYGYTF
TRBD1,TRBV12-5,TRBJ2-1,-,TGTGCTAGTGGTTTCGGGACAGGGGGTTCCACCTACAATGAGCAGTTCTTC,CASGFGTGGSTYNEQFF
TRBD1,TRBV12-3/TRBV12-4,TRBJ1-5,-,TGTGCCAGCAGTGGGGGGACAGGGAGATATAGCAATCAGCCCCAGCATTTT,CASSGGTGRYSNQPQHF
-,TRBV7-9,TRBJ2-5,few,TGTGCCAGCAGCTTAGTAGGAATCAGCCAGTACTTC,CASSLVGISQYF
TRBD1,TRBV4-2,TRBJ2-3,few,TGTGCCAGCAGCCAACAGGGACAGGGCACAGATACGCAGTATTTT,CASSQQGQGTDTQYF
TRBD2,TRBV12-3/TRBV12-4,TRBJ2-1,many,TGTGCCAGCACCCTGCGGCTAGCGGGAGTCAATGAGCAGTTCTTC,CASTLRLAGVNEQFF
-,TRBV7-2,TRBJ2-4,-,TGTGCCAGCAGCCAGGGGCGGGTTCAGTACTTC,CASSQGRVQYF
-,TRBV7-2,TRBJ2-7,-,TGTGCCCGCAACCTACTGGGCTCTGCAAGATCCTACGAGCAGTACTTC,CARNLLGSARSYEQYF
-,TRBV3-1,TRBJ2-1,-,TGTGCCAGTGGTGGGGACACTTCAAATGAGCAGTTCTTC,CASGGDTSNEQFF
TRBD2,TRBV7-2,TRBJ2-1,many,TGTGCCAGCAGCTTAGAAGGAGCGGGGGCCCACAATGAGCAGTTCTTC,CASSLEGAGAHNEQFF
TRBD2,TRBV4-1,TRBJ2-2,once,TGCGCCAGCAGCCAAGGCGGGGGGGCCCTTCCCGGGGAGCTGTTTTTT,CASSQGGGALPGELFF
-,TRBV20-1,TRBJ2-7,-,TGCAGTGCTAGCGTTACCGGGACCCATATTTACGAGCAGTACTTC,CSASVTGTHIYEQYF
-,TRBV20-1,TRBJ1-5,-,TGCAGTGCTAGAGATCTCCGAGGTTTCGAGTATCAGCCCCAGCATTTT,CSARDLRGFEYQPQHF
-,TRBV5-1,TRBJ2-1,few,TGCGCCAGCAGCTTCAGGGGGGCGACCTACAATGAGCAGTTCTTC,CASSFRGATYNEQFF
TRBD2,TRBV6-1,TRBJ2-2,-,TGTGCCAGCCCCGGGACTAGCGGAACCGGGGAGCTGTTTTTT,CASPGTSGTGELFF
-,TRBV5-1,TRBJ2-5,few,TGCGCCAGCAGCTTCCAAGTGGGAGAGACCCAGTACTTC,CASSFQVGETQYF
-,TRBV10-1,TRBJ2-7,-,TGCGCCAGCAGCCCAGGGCCCTACGAGCATTACTTC,CASSPGPYEHYF
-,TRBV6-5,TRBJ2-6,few,TGTGCCAGCAGTTATGGCAGGGGACCCTCTGGGGCCAACGTCCTGACTTTC,CASSYGRGPSGANVLTF
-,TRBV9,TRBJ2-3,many,TGTGCCAGCAGCGTATTATTAGCGTCAGATACGCAGTATTTT,CASSVLLASDTQYF
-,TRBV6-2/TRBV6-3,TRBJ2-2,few,TGTGCCAGCAGTTACTCACGCACAGGTTCTGCGAACACCGGGGAGCTGTTTTTT,CASSYSRTGSANTGELFF
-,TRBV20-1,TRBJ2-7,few,TGCAGTGAGATAGCCGGGCTAGCCCCCCACGAGCAGTACTTC,CSEIAGLAPHEQYF
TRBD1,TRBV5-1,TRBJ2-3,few,TGCGCCAGCAGCTTGGTAACAGGGGGCGTAGATACGCAGTATTTT,CASSLVTGGVDTQYF
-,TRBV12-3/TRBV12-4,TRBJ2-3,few,TGTGCCAGCAGTTCCCGACGGGGGACCAGCACAGATACGCAGTATTTT,CASSSRRGTSTDTQYF
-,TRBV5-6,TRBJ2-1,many,TGTGCCAGCAGCTCAGGCCTCAATGAGCAGTTCTTC,CASSSGLNEQFF
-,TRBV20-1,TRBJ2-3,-,TGCAGTGCTAGCGGGTCAGCAGATACGCAGTATTTT,CSASGSADTQYF
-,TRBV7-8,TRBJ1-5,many,TGTGCCAGCAGCCCCCAGAGCGGGGCGCGACAGCCCCAGCATTTT,CASSPQSGARQPQHF
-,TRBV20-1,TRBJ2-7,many,TGCAGTGCTAGTACTGGGGCCTACGAGCAGTACTTC,CSASTGAYEQYF
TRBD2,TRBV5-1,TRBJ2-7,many,TGCGCCAGCAGCCAAGGACTAGCTAGCGAGCAGTACTTC,CASSQGLASEQYF
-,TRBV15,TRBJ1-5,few,TGTGCCACCAGCGGAAGGACAGTAAATAGCAATCAGCCCCAGCATTTT,CATSGRTVNSNQPQHF
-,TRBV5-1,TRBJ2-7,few,TGCGCCAGCAGCTTTACCCGGACAGCCACCTACGGCGAGCAGTACTTC,CASSFTRTATYGEQYF
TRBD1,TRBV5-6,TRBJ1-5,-,TGTGCCAGCAGCCCCAGTGGGACAGGGTTAGGTCAGCCCCAGCATTTT,CASSPSGTGLGQPQHF
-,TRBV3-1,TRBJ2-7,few,TGTGCCAGCAGCCAAGGGGAAGGGAGGATTCCCTACGAGCAGTACTTC,CASSQGEGRIPYEQYF
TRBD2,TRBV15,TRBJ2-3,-,TGTGCCACCAGCCGGGGAGGGCCCCGCACAGATACGCAGTATTTT,CATSRGGPRTDTQYF
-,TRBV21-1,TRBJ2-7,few,TGTGCCAGCAGCAAGCCTGGAACCAATATGGGCGAGCAGTACTTC,CASSKPGTNMGEQYF
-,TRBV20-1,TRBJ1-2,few,TGCAGTGTGCGGGGAAGTGGCTATGGCTACACCTTC,CSVRGSGYGYTF
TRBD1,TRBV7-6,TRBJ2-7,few,TGTGCCAGCAGCTTAGCGGGACAGGGGCGTGAGCAGTACTTC,CASSLAGQGREQYF
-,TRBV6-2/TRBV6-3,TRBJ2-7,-,TGTGCCAGCAGACAGGACGGTCCCTACGAGCAGTACTTC,CASRQDGPYEQYF
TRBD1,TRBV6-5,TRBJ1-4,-,TGTGCCAGCAGTTACTCCGGGACAGGGGGCAGGAAACTGTTTTTT,CASSYSGTGGRKLFF
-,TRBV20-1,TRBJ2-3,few,TGCAGTGCCGCCGGAGGGCCTAGCACAGATACGCAGTATTTT,CSAAGGPSTDTQYF